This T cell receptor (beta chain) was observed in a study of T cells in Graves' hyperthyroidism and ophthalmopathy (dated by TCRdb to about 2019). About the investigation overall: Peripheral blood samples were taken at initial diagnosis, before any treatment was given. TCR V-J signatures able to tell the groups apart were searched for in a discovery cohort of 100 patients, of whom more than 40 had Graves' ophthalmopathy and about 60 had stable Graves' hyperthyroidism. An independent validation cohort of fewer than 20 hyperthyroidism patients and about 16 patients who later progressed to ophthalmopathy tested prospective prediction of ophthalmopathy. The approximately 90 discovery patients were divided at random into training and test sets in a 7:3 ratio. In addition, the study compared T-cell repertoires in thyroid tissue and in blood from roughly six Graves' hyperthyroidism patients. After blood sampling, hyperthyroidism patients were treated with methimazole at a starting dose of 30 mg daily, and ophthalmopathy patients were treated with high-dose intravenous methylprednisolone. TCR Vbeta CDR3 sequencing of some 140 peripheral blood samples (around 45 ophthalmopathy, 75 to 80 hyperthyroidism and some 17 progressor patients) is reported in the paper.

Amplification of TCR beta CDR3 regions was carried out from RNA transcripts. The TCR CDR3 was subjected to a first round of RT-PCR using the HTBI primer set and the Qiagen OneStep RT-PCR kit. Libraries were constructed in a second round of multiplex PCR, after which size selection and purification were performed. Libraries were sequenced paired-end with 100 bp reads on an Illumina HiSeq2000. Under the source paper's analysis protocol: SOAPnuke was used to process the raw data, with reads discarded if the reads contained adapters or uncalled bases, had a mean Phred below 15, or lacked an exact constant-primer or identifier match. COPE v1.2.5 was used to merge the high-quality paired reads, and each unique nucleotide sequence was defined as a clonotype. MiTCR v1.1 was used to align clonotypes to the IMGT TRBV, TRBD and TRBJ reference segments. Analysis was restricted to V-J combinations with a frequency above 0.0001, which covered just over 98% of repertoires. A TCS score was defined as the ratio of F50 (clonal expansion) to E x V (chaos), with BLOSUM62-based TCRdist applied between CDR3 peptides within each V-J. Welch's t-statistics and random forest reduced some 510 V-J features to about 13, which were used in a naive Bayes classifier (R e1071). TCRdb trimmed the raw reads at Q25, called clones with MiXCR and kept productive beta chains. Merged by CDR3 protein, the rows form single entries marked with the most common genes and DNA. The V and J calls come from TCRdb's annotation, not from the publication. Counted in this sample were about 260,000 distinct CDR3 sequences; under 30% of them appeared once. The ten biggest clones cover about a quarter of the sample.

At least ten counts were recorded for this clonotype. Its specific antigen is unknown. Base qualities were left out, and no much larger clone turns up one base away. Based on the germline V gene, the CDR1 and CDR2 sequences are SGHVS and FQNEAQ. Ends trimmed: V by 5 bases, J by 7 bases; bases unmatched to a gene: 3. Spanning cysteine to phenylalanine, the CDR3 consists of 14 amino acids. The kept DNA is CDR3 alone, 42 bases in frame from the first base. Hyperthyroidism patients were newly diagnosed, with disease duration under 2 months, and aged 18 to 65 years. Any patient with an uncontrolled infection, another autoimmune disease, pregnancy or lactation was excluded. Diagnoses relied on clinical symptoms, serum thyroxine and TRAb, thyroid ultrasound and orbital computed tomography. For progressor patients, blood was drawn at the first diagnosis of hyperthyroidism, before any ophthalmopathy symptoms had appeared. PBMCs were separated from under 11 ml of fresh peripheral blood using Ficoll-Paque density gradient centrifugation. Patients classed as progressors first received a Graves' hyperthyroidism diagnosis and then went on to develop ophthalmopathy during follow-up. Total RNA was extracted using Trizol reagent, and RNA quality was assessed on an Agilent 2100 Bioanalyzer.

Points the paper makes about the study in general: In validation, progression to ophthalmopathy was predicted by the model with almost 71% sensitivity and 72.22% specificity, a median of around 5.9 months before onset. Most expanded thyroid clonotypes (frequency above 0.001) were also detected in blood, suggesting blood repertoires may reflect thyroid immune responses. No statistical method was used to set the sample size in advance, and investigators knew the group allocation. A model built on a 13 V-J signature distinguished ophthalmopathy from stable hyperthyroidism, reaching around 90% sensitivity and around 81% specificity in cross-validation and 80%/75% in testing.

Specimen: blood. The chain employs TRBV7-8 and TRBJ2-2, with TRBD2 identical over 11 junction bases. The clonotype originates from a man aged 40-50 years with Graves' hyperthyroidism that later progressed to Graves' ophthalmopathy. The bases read TGTGCCAGCAGCGGACTAGCGGGTAGCGGGGAGCTGTTTTTT. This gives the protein CASSGLAGSGELFF.